The clone carrying this T cell receptor (beta chain) was seen more than once but under ten times. This specimen comes from a study of blood T cell repertoires in COVID-19. About the study: From T cells, B-cell-depleted T cells, or PBMCs came the material, which was cDNA or gDNA.

As originally analysed: Reference gene primer amplification gave nucleated cell count estimates. Produced via immunoSEQ multiplex PCR; TCRdb's table is partial and in-frame only. V and J calls and clone size come straight from that table; D and trimming were deduced from the DNA. The sample yields under 300,000 clones, about 85% seen once. Recruits, aged roughly 18 to 90 years, lived in under 25 US areas. The V gene end was trimmed by 2 bases and the J gene end by 7 bases; junction bases not matched to a gene: 8. CDR3 size: 15 residues. Germline V CDR1 and CDR2: SGHAT, FQNNGV. The chain is built from TRBV11-2 and TRBJ2-5, with TRBD1 matching over 9 bases. The sample consisted of PBMCs or T cells enriched from blood (not recorded which). This receptor was taken from a woman younger than 45 with acute COVID-19. The CDR3 sequence: CASSLNRGLEGTQYF. For the CDR3, the DNA is TGTGCCAGCAGCTTAAACAGGGGGCTTGAGGGGACCCAGTACTTC.